These 30 T cell receptor beta chains were sequenced from one sample in a study of cytomegalovirus exposure and HLA in healthy donors. The PCR employed 60 Vbeta primers together with 13 Jbeta primers. Profiled with immunoSEQ multiplex PCR; TCRdb holds only in-frame clones, not every one. The table records about 120,000 clones, 8.5% to 9% of them present only once. The sequencing sample was made of PBMCs. The receptors come from a woman aged 40 to 49 in good health and CMV-seropositive.

This clone was found a few times. This chain joins TRBV28 and TRBJ1-1; possible D gene TRBD1, 6 bases. This CDR3 has 15 amino acids. V was trimmed by 6 bases and J by 3 bases, leaving 17 bases between them. Germline CDR1 and CDR2: MDHEN and SYDVKM. The CDR3 is CASRVTGSVYTEAFF. CDR3 nucleotide sequence: TGTGCCAGCAGGGTAACAGGGTCGGTATACACTGAAGCTTTCTTT.

This clone came up a few times. The chain uses TRBV5-6 and TRBJ2-2; TRBD1 agrees at 7 bases. This CDR3 is 19 amino acids long. CDR1 SGHDT and CDR2 YYEEEE come from the germline V gene. Unmatched junction bases numbered 15, after V lost 4 bases and J lost 0 bases. Written as DNA, the CDR3 is TGTGCCAGCAGCCCCGGGACAGTAGCCTTTATCGCGAACACCGGGGAGCTGTTTTTT. Amino acid sequence: CASSPGTVAFIANTGELFF. Full variable domain (rest looked up from reference TRBV5-6 and TRBJ2-2): DAGVTQSPTHLIKTRGQQVTLRCSPKSGHDTVSWYQQALGQGPQFIFQYYEEEERQRGNFPDRFSGHQFPNYSSELNVNALLLGDSALYLCASSPGTVAFIANTGELFFGEGSRLTVL.

The V call is TRBV19, the J call TRBJ1-5; 9 nucleotides line up with TRBD1. CDR1 LNHDA and CDR2 SQIVND come from the germline V gene (reference sequence). The V gene end was trimmed by 4 bases and the J gene end by 8 bases; junction bases not matched to a gene: 6. The CDR3 covers 14 residues. The CDR3 DNA reads TGTGCCAGTAGTACCACAGGGGGCGGAGAGCCCCAGCATTTT. This codes for CASSTTGGGEPQHF.

This clone has a handful of counts. This chain joins TRBV30 and TRBJ1-1, with 7 bases aligning to TRBD1. Per the germline V gene, CDR1 is GTSNPN and CDR2 is SVGIG (reference sequence). V was clipped by 3 bases and J by 11 bases; unmatched bases: 15. This CDR3 has 14 amino acids. Here the CDR3 DNA reads TGTGCCTGGAGAAGACGCCGGGACAGCCCTTCGGCTTTCTTT. Its translation: CAWRRRRDSPSAFF.

This clone came up a few times. The genes are TRBV9 and TRBJ1-2; TRBD1 aligns across 8 bases. The CDR3 extends over 18 amino acids. Per the germline V gene, CDR1 is SGDLS and CDR2 is YYNGEE. J lost 1 base, V lost 4 bases, and 15 bases had no gene match. The CDR3 DNA is TGTGCCAGCAGCTCAAGGCTGGACAGGGACAAGGATAACTATGGCTACACCTTC. Residues: CASSSRLDRDKDNYGYTF.

V usage is TRBV19 and J usage is TRBJ2-7, with 10 bases matching TRBD1. The CDR3 consists of 14 residues. Trimming took 5 bases from V and 3 from J; bases not matched to a gene: 4. Germline lookup yields CDR1 LNHDA and CDR2 SQIVND (reference sequence). CDR3 residues: CASSLTGGLYEQYF. As DNA, the CDR3 is TGTGCCAGTAGTTTGACAGGGGGCCTCTACGAGCAGTACTTC.

This clone showed up just a few times. The chain employs TRBV10-1 and TRBJ2-3; D call uncertain. CDR3 size: 13 residues. Trimming took 8 bases from V and 0 from J, leaving 9 bases between them. The germline CDR1 and CDR2 sequences are WNHNN and SYGVQD (reference sequence). The CDR3 bases are TGCGCCAGCGCTCTGACTAGCACAGATACGCAGTATTTT. Translation: CASALTSTDTQYF.

This clone has only a few counts. The V gene is TRBV7-7, the J gene TRBJ2-2, with TRBD1 matching 11 bases. There are 17 residues in the CDR3. Germline trimming cut 4 bases from V and 7 bases from J; bases unmatched to any gene: 11. The germline CDR1 and CDR2 sequences are SSHAT and FNYEAQ (reference sequence). The CDR3 nucleotides are TGTGCCAGCAGCTATGAATTGGGACAGGGGGTCGACGGGGAGCTGTTTTTT. Amino acids: CASSYELGQGVDGELFF.

V gene TRBV5-1 combines with J gene TRBJ1-2; 8 nucleotides match TRBD1. The CDR3 is 14 residues long. CDR1 SGHRS and CDR2 YFSETQ come from the germline V gene. V was clipped by 4 bases and J by 6 bases; unmatched bases: 8. The CDR3 loop reads CASSTRTGYDGYTF. The CDR3 DNA sequence: TGCGCCAGCAGCACCAGGACAGGGTACGATGGCTACACCTTC.

This clone was seen a handful of times. Distinct nucleotide sequences in the sample also encode this CDR3. This chain connects TRBV5-4 to TRBJ1-2; 8 bases fit TRBD1. The CDR3 has 13 amino acids. The germline V gene encodes CDR1 SGHNT and CDR2 YYREEE (reference sequence). V dropped 4 bases and J dropped 5; count of bases not matched to a gene: 4. CDR3 DNA: TGTGCCAGCAGCCATGACAGGGGTTATGGCTACACCTTC. Translating gives CASSHDRGYGYTF.

The CDR3 DNA reads TGTGCCAGCAGCCCCCGGACAGGAGAGACAGATACGCAGTATTTT. Protein: CASSPRTGETDTQYF. The chain links TRBV5-5 to TRBJ2-3; 7 bases fit TRBD1. Germline CDR1 and CDR2: SGHKS and YYEKEE (reference sequence). With 4 bases clipped from V and 3 bases from J, the junction kept 8 bases outside the gene matches. This CDR3 has 15 residues.

This chain links TRBV2 with TRBJ1-2; TRBD1 matches 7 bases. The CDR3 runs to 15 residues. With V trimmed by 5 bases and J by 4 bases, 10 bases remained unmatched. In germline, CDR1 is SNHLY, CDR2 FYNNEI. In nucleotides, the CDR3 is TGTGCCAGCAGTACCGACAGGGCTCGGGGCTATGGCTACACCTTC. Its protein is CASSTDRARGYGYTF. Full variable domain (remainder filled in from reference TRBV2 and TRBJ1-2): EPEVTQTPSHQVTQMGQEVILRCVPISNHLYFYWYRQILGQKVEFLVSFYNNEISEKSEIFDDQFSVERPDGSNFTLKIRSTKLEDSAMYFCASSTDRARGYGYTFGSGTRLTVV.

This clone was seen only a few times. The chain recombines TRBV5-4 with TRBJ1-1; 9 nucleotides align to TRBD1. The CDR3 is 15 amino acids. From germline, CDR1 is SGHNT and CDR2 YYREEE (reference sequence). The trim removed 4 bases at V and 4 bases at J, leaving 8 bases unmatched. This CDR3 reads CASSPGQGTSTEAFF. The DNA for the CDR3 is TGTGCCAGCAGCCCAGGACAGGGGACGAGCACTGAAGCTTTCTTT.

This clone was seen more than once but under ten times. The chain recombines TRBV27 with TRBJ1-1; 8 nucleotides align to TRBD1. Germline V gene lookup returns CDR1 MNHEY and CDR2 SMNVEV (reference sequence). CDR3 length: 15 amino acids. The junction had 11 bases not matched to a gene; V was cut back by 6 bases and J by 5 bases. In DNA form, the CDR3 reads TGTGCCAGCAGATTTCTGGACAGGGTAGAGACTGAAGCTTTCTTT. This sequence encodes CASRFLDRVETEAFF.

This clone was recorded a few times. This rearrangement joins TRBV7-6 to TRBJ1-1; D perhaps matches TRBD1 (5 bases). V was pared by 3 bases and J by 3 bases, with 14 bases between. Germline V gene lookup returns CDR1 SGHVS and CDR2 FNYEAQ. The CDR3 totals 15 residues. This CDR3 is CASSLEGKMDTEAFF. The CDR3 DNA reads TGTGCCAGCAGCTTGGAGGGGAAAATGGACACTGAAGCTTTCTTT.

A few counts support this clone. J is TRBJ2-5 and V is TRBV2, with 14 bases that match TRBD2. Losses at the gene ends were 6 bases for V and 5 bases for J; bases not matched to a gene: 8. CDR1 and CDR2 (germline): SNHLY, FYNNEI. This CDR3 comprises 16 residues. CDR3 bases: TGTGCCAGCAGGGGGACTAGCGGGGGTGGCGGGGAGACCCAGTACTTC. As protein: CASRGTSGGGGETQYF.

Here the CDR3 DNA reads TGTGCCAGCAGAGACAGGGGCTGTGGCTACACCTTC. Translating it yields CASRDRGCGYTF. The chain has TRBV6-5 and TRBJ1-2; TRBD1 aligns across 8 bases. CDR3 length: 12 amino acids. Unmatched junction bases numbered 4, after V lost 6 bases and J lost 7 bases. Germline V gene lookup returns CDR1 MNHEY and CDR2 SVGAGI.

Here the CDR3 reads CASSLGWDWGNEQFF. The CDR3, as DNA: TGTGCCAGCAGTTTAGGATGGGACTGGGGAAATGAGCAGTTCTTC. The chain couples TRBV27 to TRBJ2-1, with a tentative D call TRBD2 (6 bases). V was shortened by 2 bases and J by 7 bases, with 15 bases between the two germline ends. CDR1 MNHEY and CDR2 SMNVEV come from the germline V gene (reference sequence). This CDR3 has 15 residues.

This clone has only a few counts. The rearrangement uses TRBV7-8 and TRBJ2-1; 9 bases match TRBD2. Trimming took 0 bases from V and 8 from J; bases not matched to a gene: 8. The CDR3 loop spans 16 amino acids. The germline gives CDR1 SGHVS, CDR2 FQNEAQ. The CDR3 loop reads CASSLAVSSGVDEQFF. The CDR3 DNA sequence: TGTGCCAGCAGCTTAGCTGTGTCTAGCGGGGTTGATGAGCAGTTCTTC.

This clone appeared a few times. The chain couples TRBV10-1 to TRBJ2-2; 9 bases are a match to TRBD1. J gave up 8 bases and V 6 bases, and 7 bases lay outside the gene matches. Germline CDR1 WNHNN, CDR2 SYGVQD (reference sequence). The CDR3 sequence is 14 residues long. CDR3 DNA sequence: TGCGCCAGCAGCCCGGGACAGGGCGGAGGGGAGCTGTTTTTT. This codes for CASSPGQGGGELFF.

This clone was recorded a few times. The J gene is TRBJ2-1, the V gene TRBV6-1, with TRBD2 identical over 14 bases. CDR1 is MNHNS, CDR2 SASEGT, per germline. The CDR3 spans 15 residues. The J segment lost 9 bases and the V segment lost 5 bases, leaving 6 bases of the junction unmatched. CDR3 nucleotides: TGTGCCAGCAGTCGACTAGCGGGGGGGCAAAGTGAGCAGTTCTTC. It encodes CASSRLAGGQSEQFF.

This sequence joins TRBV5-1 and TRBJ1-1; 7 bases fit TRBD1. Trimming at V came to 7 bases and at J to 7 bases, leaving 16 bases not matched to a gene. This CDR3 comprises 15 residues. Germline V lookup: CDR1 SGHRS, CDR2 YFSETQ. As DNA, the CDR3 is TGCGCCAGCTGCCTCCTCCCGGGACAGACTTATGAAGCTTTCTTT. Its translation is CASCLLPGQTYEAFF.

J is TRBJ2-1 and V is TRBV9; 8 bases are shared with TRBD2. Trimming removed 0 bases from V and 4 bases from J; junction bases left unmatched: 6. The CDR3 has 16 residues. CDR1 SGDLS and CDR2 YYNGEE come from the germline V gene. The CDR3 is CASSVGGSGVYNEQFF. CDR3 in DNA: TGTGCCAGCAGCGTAGGGGGTAGCGGGGTTTACAATGAGCAGTTCTTC.

Turning to this clone: At one boundary the junction diverges from the germline segment, which might be a read error. This chain uses TRBV6-5 with TRBJ1-2, with TRBD1 identical over 7 bases. CDR1 is MNHEY, CDR2 SVGAGI, per germline. The CDR3 contains 13 residues. DNA of the CDR3: TGTGCCACCAAGCCCTCCCTGGGGACAGTTTTCTTCTTC. Its translation: CATKPSLGTVFFF.

About this clone: Within the sample, other DNA sequences also encode this same CDR3. The gene calls are TRBV29-1 and TRBJ1-2; no definite D call. CDR1 is SQVTM and CDR2 is ANQGSEA in the germline V gene. The CDR3 is 12 amino acids. Between the trimmed V and J ends, which lost 1 base and 4 bases, there was a span of 7 bases. The CDR3 bases are TGCAGCGTTGAAGTAAGCGCCTATGGCTACACCTTC. Its translation is CSVEVSAYGYTF.

This clone was counted only a few times. The chain links TRBV25-1 to TRBJ2-3; a possible D gene is TRBD2 (6 bases). CDR3 length equals 17 residues. CDR1 is MGHDK, CDR2 SYGVNS, per germline. Deletions cut 3 bases from V and 6 bases from J, with 22 bases between. CDR3 loop: CASSEPQTRYNGDTQYF. The CDR3 nucleotides are TGTGCCAGCAGTGAGCCCCAGACTAGATACAACGGCGATACGCAGTATTTT.

J is TRBJ1-2 and V is TRBV19, with a tentative D call TRBD1 (6 bases). The V end was cut by 2 bases, the J end by 3 bases, with 7 bases between. The CDR3 is 13 amino acids. Germline values: CDR1 LNHDA, CDR2 SQIVND (reference sequence). The CDR3, as DNA: TGTGCCAGTAGTATAAACAGGGACTATGGCTACACCTTC. Encoded protein: CASSINRDYGYTF. The whole variable domain, filled in from reference TRBV19 and TRBJ1-2, reads DGGITQSPKYLFRKEGQNVTLSCEQNLNHDAMYWYRQDPGQGLRLIYYSQIVNDFQKGDIAEGYSVSREKKESFPLTVTSAQKNPTAFYLCASSINRDYGYTFGSGTRLTVV.

This clone was found a few times. The chain couples TRBV5-4 to TRBJ1-1, with TRBD1 matching 7 bases. The CDR3 covers 13 residues. The trim removed 2 bases at V and 5 bases at J, leaving 3 bases unmatched. Looked up from germline, CDR1 is SGHNT and CDR2 is YYREEE (reference sequence). This chain's CDR3 is CASSLGTETEAFF. In DNA, the CDR3 is TGTGCCAGCAGCTTAGGGACAGAGACTGAAGCTTTCTTT.

This clone showed up just a few times. The V call is TRBV6-1, the J call TRBJ2-7; D is ambiguous. CDR3 length equals 13 residues. CDR1 and CDR2 from the germline V gene are MNHNS and SASEGT. V lost 4 bases, J lost 0 bases, and 7 bases lay in between. CDR3 sequence (DNA): TGTGCCAGCAGTGGAAGAGGCTCCTACGAGCAGTACTTC. It codes for CASSGRGSYEQYF.

The chain combines TRBV5-1 with TRBJ2-7; TRBD2 might be the D (5 bases). V was cut by 1 base and J by 0 bases, with 8 bases left in between. The CDR3 is 14 residues long. Germline CDR1 reads SGHRS; CDR2 reads YFSETQ. The CDR3 region has the DNA TGCGCCAGCAGCTTGATAGGGAGCTCCTACGAGCAGTACTTC. This translates into CASSLIGSSYEQYF.